Each of the 18 T cell receptor beta chains below was sequenced from the same sample in a study of cytomegalovirus exposure and HLA in healthy donors. 60 Vbeta and 13 Jbeta primers were used in PCR. Clones were sequenced by immunoSEQ multiplex PCR, and TCRdb holds only the in-frame ones, with some missing. There are fewer than 200,000 clones in the sample; around 80% occur only once, and under 7.5% lies in the top ten. The sample consisted of PBMCs. These receptors were obtained from a man between 40 and 49 years old in good health and CMV-seronegative.

This clone was recorded a few times. The V call is TRBV7-2, the J call TRBJ2-1; TRBD1 matches 11 bases. The CDR3 is 17 residues long. Losses at the gene ends were 4 bases for V and 9 bases for J; bases not matched to a gene: 14. The germline CDR1 and CDR2 sequences are SGHTA and FQGNSA. CDR3 loop: CASSSGQGESGRSEQFF. The DNA for the CDR3 is TGTGCCAGCAGCTCGGGACAGGGGGAAAGCGGGAGGTCTGAGCAGTTCTTC.

The CDR3 nucleotides are TGTGCCAGCAGACCCTCCTGGACTAGCGGGAGGGTGAGCTACAATGAGCAGTTCTTC. Its translation: CASRPSWTSGRVSYNEQFF. J is TRBJ2-1 and V is TRBV28; 15 nucleotides align to TRBD2. Germline assignment: CDR1 MDHEN and CDR2 SYDVKM. This CDR3 spans 19 amino acids. J was trimmed by 3 bases and V by 6 bases; bases with no gene match: 12.

The rearrangement links TRBV30 to TRBJ2-7; the match to TRBD2 covers 9 bases. The ends lost 4 bases at V and 2 bases at J; junction bases unmatched: 6. This CDR3 has 14 residues. The germline CDR1 and CDR2 sequences are GTSNPN and SVGIG (reference sequence). CDR3: CAWKASGEAYEQYF. CDR3 in DNA: TGTGCCTGGAAAGCTAGCGGGGAAGCCTACGAGCAGTACTTC.

The rearrangement uses TRBV4-3 and TRBJ2-2; no reliable D call. Germline CDR1 LGHNA, CDR2 YSLEER. The CDR3 contains 16 residues. With 1 base removed from V and 2 bases from J, the gap between germline ends came to 11 bases. The CDR3 DNA reads TGCGCCAGCAGCCAAGGGGCCTCTGGTAACACCGGGGAGCTGTTTTTT. Amino acids: CASSQGASGNTGELFF.

The gene calls are TRBV6-5 and TRBJ1-6, with TRBD1 matching over 7 bases. The CDR3 has 13 amino acids. V shed 6 bases, J shed 7 bases, and the junction held 3 bases outside the gene matches. Germline V gene lookup returns CDR1 MNHEY and CDR2 SVGAGI. CDR3 nucleotides: TGTGCCAGCAGGGAACAGGGGAATTCACCCCTCCACTTT. The encoded protein is CASREQGNSPLHF.

For the CDR3, the DNA is TGTGCCAGCAGCTTAGGAGGGGGTGGCGGTAACTCCTACGAGCAGTACTTC. The encoded protein is CASSLGGGGGNSYEQYF. V usage is TRBV7-2 and J usage is TRBJ2-5; D may be TRBD1 (6 bases). The DNA end is a closer match to TRBJ2-7, so the J assignment may be wrong. In germline, CDR1 is SGHTA, CDR2 FQGNSA. The CDR3 sequence is 17 residues long.

This sequence joins TRBV18 and TRBJ2-6, with TRBD1 as a possible D gene (5 bases). V gave up 3 bases and J gave up 2 bases, with 11 bases separating them. The CDR3 contains 16 residues. From germline, CDR1 is KGHSH and CDR2 LQKENI. For the CDR3, the DNA is TGTGCCAGCTCACCGCCGCCAGGGACTGGGGCCAACGTCCTGACTTTC. The encoded protein is CASSPPPGTGANVLTF.

The V gene is TRBV2, the J gene TRBJ2-5, with D possibly TRBD1 on 6 matching bases. The CDR3 is 13 residues long. Germline V CDR1 and CDR2: SNHLY, FYNNEI. Between the trimmed V and J ends, which lost 7 bases and 4 bases, there was a span of 13 bases. The CDR3 loop reads CASKGQPTETQYF. In DNA, the CDR3 is TGTGCCAGCAAAGGACAGCCTACAGAGACCCAGTACTTC.

The rearrangement uses TRBV11-2 and TRBJ1-2, with TRBD1 matching over 9 bases. Germline CDR1 reads SGHAT; CDR2 reads FQNNGV. This CDR3 comprises 15 residues. Trimming took 5 bases from V and 7 from J; bases not matched to a gene: 11. CDR3 sequence reads: CASSGSGTGWVGYTF. CDR3 in DNA: TGTGCCAGCAGCGGATCAGGGACAGGGTGGGTTGGCTACACCTTC.

The CDR3 here is CASSDEGAQETQYF. Written as DNA, the CDR3 is TGTGCCAGCAGTGATGAAGGGGCCCAAGAGACCCAGTACTTC. The chain has TRBV6-1 and TRBJ2-5, with TRBD1 as a possible D gene (5 bases). Germline V gene lookup returns CDR1 MNHNS and CDR2 SASEGT. Deletions cut 3 bases from V and 1 base from J, with 9 bases between. The CDR3 loop spans 14 amino acids.

The V call is TRBV4-3, the J call TRBJ1-2; a possible D gene is TRBD1 (6 bases). This CDR3 has 14 residues. CDR1 is LGHNA, CDR2 YSLEER, per germline. Trimming shortened V by 4 bases and J by 6 bases, and 15 bases separated the two germline ends. CDR3 in DNA: TGCGCCAGCAGCCCATGGACAGAGTCCAATGGCTACACCTTC. Protein product: CASSPWTESNGYTF.

This rearrangement joins TRBV6-6 to TRBJ2-1; D gene ambiguous. The CDR3 runs 15 residues. Germline CDR1 is MNHNY and CDR2 is SVGAGI (reference sequence). Trimming pared 6 bases from V and 5 bases from J, leaving 17 bases between. The CDR3 loop is CASRRMAVEDNEQFF. CDR3 bases: TGTGCCAGCAGGCGAATGGCGGTTGAGGACAATGAGCAGTTCTTC.

On this clone: One junction end does not reproduce the germline sequence, and a read error may be involved. V usage is TRBV6-5 and J usage is TRBJ2-3; 10 bases are a match to TRBD2. The CDR3 consists of 11 residues. CDR1 is MNHEY and CDR2 is SVGAGI in the germline V gene. CDR3 protein: CASTSGSTPYF. In DNA, the CDR3 is TGTGCCAGCACTAGCGGGAGCACGCCGTATTTT.

The chain carries TRBV5-1 and TRBJ2-3; 12 positions agree with TRBD2. The ends lost 4 bases at V and 4 bases at J; junction bases unmatched: 7. The CDR3 is 16 residues long. The germline V gene has CDR1 SGHRS and CDR2 YFSETQ. The CDR3 region has the DNA TGCGCCAGCAGCCTACCGGGACTAGCGGGCCCAGATACGCAGTATTTT. Encoded protein: CASSLPGLAGPDTQYF.

The gene calls are TRBV27 and TRBJ2-4; TRBD1 aligns across 7 bases. The germline CDR1 and CDR2 sequences are MNHEY and SMNVEV (reference sequence). The CDR3 is 15 residues long. J was trimmed by 1 base and V by 6 bases; bases with no gene match: 6. The CDR3 sequence: CASSGDRAAKNIQYF. The CDR3 nucleotides are TGTGCCAGCAGCGGTGACAGGGCGGCCAAAAACATTCAGTACTTC.

This chain joins TRBV12-5 and TRBJ2-2; 9 nucleotides line up with TRBD1. This CDR3 has 15 amino acids. Germline-derived CDR1 and CDR2 are LGHNT and FRNRAP. The J segment lost 5 bases and the V segment lost 5 bases, leaving 6 bases of the junction unmatched. The CDR3 DNA sequence: TGTGCTAGTGGTGCACAGGGGGCGCATACCGGGGAGCTGTTTTTT. This codes for CASGAQGAHTGELFF.

The V call is TRBV6-5, the J call TRBJ1-6, with a possible D match to TRBD1 (6 bases). The V end lost 9 bases, the J end lost 2 bases, and 14 bases lay between the germline ends. The V gene's germline CDR1 is MNHEY and CDR2 SVGAGI. The CDR3 has 15 residues. CDR3 in DNA: TGTGCCAGTTGTCGGGGGGGGCCCTATAATTCACCCCTCCACTTT. It translates to CASCRGGPYNSPLHF.

The genes are TRBV19 and TRBJ2-3; D is possibly TRBD1 (5 bases). Germline V lookup: CDR1 LNHDA, CDR2 SQIVND (reference sequence). Trimming removed 3 bases at V and 4 bases at J, with 8 bases between. CDR3 length: 13 amino acids. The CDR3 nucleotides are TGTGCCAGTAGTATTACAGGCTCAGATACGCAGTATTTT. Translated, it gives CASSITGSDTQYF.